These 9 T cell receptor beta chains share one sample of origin, sequenced in a study of identical twins. A single record per CDR3 protein comes from TCRdb applying MiXCR to the 5' RACE reads. Counted here are around 490,000 distinct CDR3 sequences, 20% to 25% occurring once; the ten biggest clones make up approximately 0.52%. These same data were also listed under a study on yellow fever vaccine responses in identical twins.

Source material: CD4+ T cells sorted from blood. The receptor set was obtained from a woman between 18 and 29 years old in good health.

The V call is TRBV12-3 or TRBV12-4, the J call TRBJ2-3, with 9 bases fitting TRBD2. The CDR3 sequence is 16 residues long. The junction had 5 bases not matched to a gene; V was cut back by 2 bases and J by 2 bases. CDR3 residues: CASSLQAGGPTDTQYF. For the CDR3, the DNA is TGTGCCAGCAGTTTACAAGCGGGAGGACCCACAGATACGCAGTATTTT.

The genes are TRBV20-1 and TRBJ2-7, with D unclear. The CDR3 length is 13 residues. V dropped 6 bases and J dropped 1 base, with 13 bases sitting between them. Looked up from germline, CDR1 is DFQATT and CDR2 is SNEGSKA (reference sequence). DNA of the CDR3: TGCAGTGCCTTTACCGGGTCTTCCTACGAGCAGTACGTC. It encodes CSAFTGSSYEQYV.

This clonotype has a handful of counts. This chain joins TRBV7-2 and TRBJ2-1; D uncertain. CDR3 length: 11 residues. The germline V gene has CDR1 SGHTA and CDR2 FQGNSA. Trimming cost V 5 bases and J 10 bases, with 9 bases left between them. The CDR3 reads CASSGVGEQFF. The CDR3 DNA follows: TGTGCCAGCAGCGGAGTTGGCGAGCAGTTCTTC.

The chain is built from TRBV5-6 and TRBJ2-1, with 7 bases lining up with TRBD2. Germline V gene lookup returns CDR1 SGHDT and CDR2 YYEEEE. This CDR3 has 13 amino acids. Trimming took 4 bases from V and 7 from J; bases not matched to a gene: 5. DNA of the CDR3: TGTGCCAGCAGCCCTGTGGGGGGGAATGAGCAGTTCTTC. Its translation: CASSPVGGNEQFF.

This clonotype has a handful of counts. The CDR3 spells CSASSGTGVTGELFF. The CDR3 coding sequence is TGCAGTGCTAGTTCCGGGACAGGGGTAACCGGGGAGCTGTTTTTT. The J gene is TRBJ2-2, the V gene TRBV20-1, with TRBD1 matching over 10 bases. The CDR3 is 15 residues long. Unmatched junction bases numbered 6, after V lost 3 bases and J lost 5 bases. The V gene's germline CDR1 is DFQATT and CDR2 SNEGSKA (reference sequence).

The V gene is TRBV6-1, the J gene TRBJ1-5; TRBD1 matches at 8 bases. The CDR3 is made up of 17 amino acids. V lost 6 bases and J lost 0; bases outside the gene matches: 10. From germline, CDR1 is MNHNS and CDR2 SASEGT. The CDR3 loop is CASSPGQGVYSNQPQHF. For the CDR3, the DNA is TGTGCCAGCAGCCCAGGACAGGGTGTATATAGCAATCAGCCCCAGCATTTT.

V usage is TRBV20-1 and J usage is TRBJ2-1; TRBD2 agrees at 14 bases. Germline V gives CDR1 DFQATT, CDR2 SNEGSKA (reference sequence). The V segment lost 6 bases and the J segment 7 bases; nucleotides outside the gene matches: 5. The CDR3 covers 14 residues. The CDR3 coding sequence is TGCAGTGCAAAGGGACTAGCGGGAGCGAATGAGCAGTTCTTC. Residues: CSAKGLAGANEQFF.

The chain couples TRBV5-6 to TRBJ1-1, with TRBD1 matching 7 bases. V lost 2 bases, J lost 5 bases, and 3 bases stayed unmatched. Germline V CDR1 and CDR2: SGHDT, YYEEEE. The CDR3 is 13 amino acids. The CDR3 spells CASSFAGGTEAFF. The CDR3 region has the DNA TGTGCCAGCAGCTTTGCAGGGGGAACTGAAGCTTTCTTT.

V usage is TRBV2 and J usage is TRBJ2-2; D gene ambiguous. Germline values: CDR1 SNHLY, CDR2 FYNNEI. This CDR3 spans 11 amino acids. Trimming stripped 4 bases from V and 6 bases from J, with 3 bases between. The CDR3 DNA reads TGTGCCAGCAGTGGGGCCGGGGAGCTGTTTTTT. Protein product: CASSGAGELFF.